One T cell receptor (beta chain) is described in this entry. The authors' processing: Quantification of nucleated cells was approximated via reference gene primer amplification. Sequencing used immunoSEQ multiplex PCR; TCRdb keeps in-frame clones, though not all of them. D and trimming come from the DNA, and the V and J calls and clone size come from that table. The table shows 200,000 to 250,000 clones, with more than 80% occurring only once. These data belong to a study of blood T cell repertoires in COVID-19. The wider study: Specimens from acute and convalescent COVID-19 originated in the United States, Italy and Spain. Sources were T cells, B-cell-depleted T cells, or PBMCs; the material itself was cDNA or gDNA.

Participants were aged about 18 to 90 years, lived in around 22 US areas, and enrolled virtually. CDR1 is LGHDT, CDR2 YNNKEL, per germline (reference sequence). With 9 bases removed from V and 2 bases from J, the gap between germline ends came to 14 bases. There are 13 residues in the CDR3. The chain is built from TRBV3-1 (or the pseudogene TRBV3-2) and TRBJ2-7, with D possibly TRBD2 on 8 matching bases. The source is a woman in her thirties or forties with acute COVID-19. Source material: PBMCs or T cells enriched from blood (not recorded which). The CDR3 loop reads CARREGTAYEQYF. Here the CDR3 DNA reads TGTGCCAGACGGGAGGGGACAGCCTACGAGCAGTACTTC.